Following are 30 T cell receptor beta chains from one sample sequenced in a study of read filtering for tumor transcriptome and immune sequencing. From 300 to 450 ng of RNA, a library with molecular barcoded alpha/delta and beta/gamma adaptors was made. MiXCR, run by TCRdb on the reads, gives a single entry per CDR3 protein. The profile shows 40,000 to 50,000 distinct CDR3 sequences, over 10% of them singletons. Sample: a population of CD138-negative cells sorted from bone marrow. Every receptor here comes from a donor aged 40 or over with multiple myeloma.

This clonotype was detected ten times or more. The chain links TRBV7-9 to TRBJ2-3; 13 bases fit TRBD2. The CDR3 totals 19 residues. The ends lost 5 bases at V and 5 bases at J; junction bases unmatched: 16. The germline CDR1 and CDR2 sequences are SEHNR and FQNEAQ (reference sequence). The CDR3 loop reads CASSTRSGLAGVIIDTQYF. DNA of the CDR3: TGTGCCAGCAGCACCAGGTCCGGACTAGCGGGAGTGATAATAGATACGCAGTATTTT.

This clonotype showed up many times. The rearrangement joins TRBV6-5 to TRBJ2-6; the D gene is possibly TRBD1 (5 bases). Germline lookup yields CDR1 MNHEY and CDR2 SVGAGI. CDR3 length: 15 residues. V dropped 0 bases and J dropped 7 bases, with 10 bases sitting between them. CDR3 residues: CASSYSTGLANVLTF. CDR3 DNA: TGTGCCAGCAGTTACTCTACAGGTTTAGCCAACGTCCTGACTTTC.

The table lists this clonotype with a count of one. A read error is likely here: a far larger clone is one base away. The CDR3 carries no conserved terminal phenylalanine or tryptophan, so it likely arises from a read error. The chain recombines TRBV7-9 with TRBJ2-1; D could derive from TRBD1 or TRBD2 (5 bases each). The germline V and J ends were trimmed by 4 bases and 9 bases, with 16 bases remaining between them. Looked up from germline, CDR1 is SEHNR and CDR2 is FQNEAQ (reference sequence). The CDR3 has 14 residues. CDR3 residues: CASSSRGGLGEQFL. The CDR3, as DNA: TGTGCCAGCAGCTCCCGTGGGGGTTTGGGTGAGCAGTTCCTC.

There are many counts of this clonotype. In DNA form, the CDR3 reads TGTGCCACCAGTGAGGGACAGGCTGTCTATGGCTACACCTTC. It codes for CATSEGQAVYGYTF. The J gene is TRBJ1-2, the V gene TRBV24-1; 8 bases match TRBD1. Germline V CDR1 and CDR2: KGHDR, SFDVKD. The CDR3 totals 14 residues. V shed 4 bases and J 4 bases; nucleotides not matched to a gene: 4.

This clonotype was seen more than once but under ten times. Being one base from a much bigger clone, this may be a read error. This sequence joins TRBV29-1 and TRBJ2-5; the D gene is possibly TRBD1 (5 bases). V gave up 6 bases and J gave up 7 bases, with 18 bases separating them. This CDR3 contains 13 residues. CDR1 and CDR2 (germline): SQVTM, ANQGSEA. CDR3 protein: CSVAQGGVGTQYF. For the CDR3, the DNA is TGCAGCGTCGCGCAGGGCGGTGTGGGGACCCAGTACTTC.

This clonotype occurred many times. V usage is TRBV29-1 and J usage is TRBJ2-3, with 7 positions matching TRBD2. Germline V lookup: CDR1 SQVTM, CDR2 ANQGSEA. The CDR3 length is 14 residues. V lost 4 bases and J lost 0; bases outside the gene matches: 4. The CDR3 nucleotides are TGCAGCGTTGGAGGTAGCGGGAGCACAGATACGCAGTATTTT. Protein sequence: CSVGGSGSTDTQYF.

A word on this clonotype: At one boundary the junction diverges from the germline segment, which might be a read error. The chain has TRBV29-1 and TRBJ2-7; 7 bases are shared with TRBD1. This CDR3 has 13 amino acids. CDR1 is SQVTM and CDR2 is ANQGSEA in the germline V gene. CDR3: CSVGWDSSYGQYF. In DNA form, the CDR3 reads TGCAGCGTTGGGTGGGACAGCTCCTACGGGCAGTACTTC.

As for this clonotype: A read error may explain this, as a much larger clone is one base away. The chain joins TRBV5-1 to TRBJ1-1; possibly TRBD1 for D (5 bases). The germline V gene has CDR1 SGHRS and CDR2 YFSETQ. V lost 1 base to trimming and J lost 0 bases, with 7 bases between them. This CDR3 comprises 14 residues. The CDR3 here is CASSLRGMNTEAFF. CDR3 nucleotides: TGCGCCAGCAGCTTGCGGGGCATGAACACTGAAGCTTTCTTT.

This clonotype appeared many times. The CDR3 is CASSLGQYYNSPLHF. In DNA, the CDR3 is TGTGCCAGCAGCTTGGGGCAATACTATAATTCACCCCTCCACTTT. The chain joins TRBV11-2 to TRBJ1-6; tentatively, D is TRBD1 (5 bases). V gave up 3 bases and J gave up 3 bases, with 9 bases separating them. From germline, CDR1 is SGHAT and CDR2 FQNNGV. The CDR3 spans 15 residues.

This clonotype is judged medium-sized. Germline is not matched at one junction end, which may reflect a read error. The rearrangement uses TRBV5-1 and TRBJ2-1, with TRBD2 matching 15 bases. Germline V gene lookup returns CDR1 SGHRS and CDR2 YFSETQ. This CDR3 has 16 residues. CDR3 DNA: TGTGCCAGCAGCTCCGGGACTAGCGGGAGGTACAATGAGCAGTTCTTC. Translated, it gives CASSSGTSGRYNEQFF.

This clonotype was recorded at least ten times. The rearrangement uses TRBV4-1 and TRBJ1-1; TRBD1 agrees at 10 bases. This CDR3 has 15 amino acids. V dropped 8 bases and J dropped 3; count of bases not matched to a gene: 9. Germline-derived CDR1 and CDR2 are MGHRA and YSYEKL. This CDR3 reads CASEKRGTGDTEAFF. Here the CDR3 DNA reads TGCGCCAGCGAAAAAAGAGGGACAGGGGACACTGAAGCTTTCTTT.

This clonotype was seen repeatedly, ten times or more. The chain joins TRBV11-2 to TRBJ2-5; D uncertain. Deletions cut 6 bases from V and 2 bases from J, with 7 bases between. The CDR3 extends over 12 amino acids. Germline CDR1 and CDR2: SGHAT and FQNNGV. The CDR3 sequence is CASSLVQETQYF. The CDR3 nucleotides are TGTGCCAGCAGTTTGGTTCAAGAGACCCAGTACTTC.

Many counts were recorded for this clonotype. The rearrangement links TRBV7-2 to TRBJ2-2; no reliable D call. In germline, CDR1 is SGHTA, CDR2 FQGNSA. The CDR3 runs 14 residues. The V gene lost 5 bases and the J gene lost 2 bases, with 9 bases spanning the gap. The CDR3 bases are TGTGCCAGCAGCCCTGACCTTAACACCGGGGAGCTGTTTTTT. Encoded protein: CASSPDLNTGELFF.

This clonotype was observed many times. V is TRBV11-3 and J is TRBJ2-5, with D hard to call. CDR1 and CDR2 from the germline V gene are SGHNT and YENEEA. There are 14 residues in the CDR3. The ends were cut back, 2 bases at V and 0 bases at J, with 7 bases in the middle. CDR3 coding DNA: TGTGCCAGCAGCTTAAGGACGGACCAAGAGACCCAGTACTTC. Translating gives CASSLRTDQETQYF.

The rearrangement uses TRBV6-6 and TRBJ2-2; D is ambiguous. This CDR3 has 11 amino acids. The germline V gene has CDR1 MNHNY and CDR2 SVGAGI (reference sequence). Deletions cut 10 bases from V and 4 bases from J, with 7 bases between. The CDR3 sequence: CAISSTGELFF. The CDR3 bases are TGTGCCATCTCTTCCACCGGGGAGCTGTTTTTT.

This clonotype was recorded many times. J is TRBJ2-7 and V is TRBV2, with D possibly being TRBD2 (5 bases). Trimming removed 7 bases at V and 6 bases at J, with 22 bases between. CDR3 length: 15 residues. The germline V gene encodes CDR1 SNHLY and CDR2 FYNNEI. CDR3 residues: CASNGVGSGVGEQYF. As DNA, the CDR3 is TGTGCCAGCAACGGAGTGGGAAGCGGAGTAGGCGAGCAGTACTTC.

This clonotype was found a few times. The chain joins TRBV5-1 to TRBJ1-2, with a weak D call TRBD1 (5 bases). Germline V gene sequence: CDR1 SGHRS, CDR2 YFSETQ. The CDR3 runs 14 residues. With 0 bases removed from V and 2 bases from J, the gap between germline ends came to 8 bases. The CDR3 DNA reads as TGCGCCAGCAGCTTGGGGGACGGAAACTATGGCTACACCTTC. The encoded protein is CASSLGDGNYGYTF.

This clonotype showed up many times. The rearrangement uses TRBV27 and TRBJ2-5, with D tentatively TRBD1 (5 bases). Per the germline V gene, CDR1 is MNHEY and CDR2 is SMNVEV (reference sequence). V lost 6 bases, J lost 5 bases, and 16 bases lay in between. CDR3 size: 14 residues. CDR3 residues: CASSAQGAAETQYF. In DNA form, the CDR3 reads TGTGCCAGCAGCGCCCAAGGGGCCGCGGAGACCCAGTACTTC.

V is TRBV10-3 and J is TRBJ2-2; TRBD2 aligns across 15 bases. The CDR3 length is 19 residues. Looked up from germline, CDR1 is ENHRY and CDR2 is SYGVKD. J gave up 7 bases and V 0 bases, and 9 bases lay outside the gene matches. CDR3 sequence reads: CAISESPGLAGGIVGELFF. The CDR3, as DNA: TGTGCCATCAGTGAGTCGCCGGGACTAGCGGGAGGAATCGTCGGGGAGCTGTTTTTT.

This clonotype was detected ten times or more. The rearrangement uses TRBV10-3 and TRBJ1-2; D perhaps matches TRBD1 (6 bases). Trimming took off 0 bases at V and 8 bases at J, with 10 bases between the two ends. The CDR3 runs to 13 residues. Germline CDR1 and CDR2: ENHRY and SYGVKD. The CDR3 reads CAISESQGTGYTF. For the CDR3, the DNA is TGTGCCATCAGTGAGTCCCAGGGGACGGGCTACACCTTC.

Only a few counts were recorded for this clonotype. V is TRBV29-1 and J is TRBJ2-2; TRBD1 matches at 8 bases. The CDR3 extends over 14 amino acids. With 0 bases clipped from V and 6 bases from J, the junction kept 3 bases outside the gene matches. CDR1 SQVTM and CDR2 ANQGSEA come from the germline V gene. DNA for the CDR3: TGCAGCGTTGAAGAGGACAGGGCCCCCGGGGAGCTGTTTTTT. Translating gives CSVEEDRAPGELFF.

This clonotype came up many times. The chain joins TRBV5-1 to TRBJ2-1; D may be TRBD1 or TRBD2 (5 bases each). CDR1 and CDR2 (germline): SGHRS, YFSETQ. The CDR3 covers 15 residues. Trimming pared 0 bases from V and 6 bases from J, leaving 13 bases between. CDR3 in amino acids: CASSLEGRRINEQFF. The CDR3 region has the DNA TGCGCCAGCAGCTTGGAGGGACGCCGCATCAATGAGCAGTTCTTC.

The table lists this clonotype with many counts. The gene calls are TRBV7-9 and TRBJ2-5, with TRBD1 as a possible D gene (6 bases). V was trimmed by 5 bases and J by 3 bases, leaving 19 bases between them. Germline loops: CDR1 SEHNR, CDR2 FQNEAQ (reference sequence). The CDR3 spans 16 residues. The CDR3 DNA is TGTGCCAGCAGCCTACCAAGGACAGTCCTGGAAGAGACCCAGTACTTC. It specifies CASSLPRTVLEETQYF. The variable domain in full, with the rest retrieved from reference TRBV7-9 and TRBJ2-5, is DTGVSQNPRHKITKRGQNVTFRCDPISEHNRLYWYRQTLGQGPEFLTYFQNEAQLEKSRLLSDRFSAERPKGSFSTLEIQRTEQGDSAMYLCASSLPRTVLEETQYFGPGTRLLVL.

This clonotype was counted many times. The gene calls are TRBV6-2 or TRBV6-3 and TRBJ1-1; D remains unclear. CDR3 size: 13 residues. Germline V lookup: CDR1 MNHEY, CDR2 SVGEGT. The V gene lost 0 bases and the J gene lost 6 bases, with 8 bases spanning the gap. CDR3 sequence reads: CASSYSAQSEAFF. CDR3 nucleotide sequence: TGTGCCAGCAGTTACTCGGCACAGTCTGAAGCTTTCTTT.

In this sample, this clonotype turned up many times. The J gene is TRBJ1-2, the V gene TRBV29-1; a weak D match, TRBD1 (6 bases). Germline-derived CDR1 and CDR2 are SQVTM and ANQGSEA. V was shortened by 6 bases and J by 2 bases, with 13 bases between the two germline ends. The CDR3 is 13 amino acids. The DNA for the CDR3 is TGCAGCGTCGCGGACAGAGTCAACTATGGCTACACCTTC. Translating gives CSVADRVNYGYTF.

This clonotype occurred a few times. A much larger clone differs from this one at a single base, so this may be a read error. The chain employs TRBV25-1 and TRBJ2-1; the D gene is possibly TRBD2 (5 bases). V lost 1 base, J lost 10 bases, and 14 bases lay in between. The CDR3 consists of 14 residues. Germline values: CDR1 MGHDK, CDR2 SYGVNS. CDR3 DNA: TGTGCCAGCAGTGAATCGGGCGGGTTCGAGGAGCAGTTCTTC. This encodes CASSESGGFEEQFF.

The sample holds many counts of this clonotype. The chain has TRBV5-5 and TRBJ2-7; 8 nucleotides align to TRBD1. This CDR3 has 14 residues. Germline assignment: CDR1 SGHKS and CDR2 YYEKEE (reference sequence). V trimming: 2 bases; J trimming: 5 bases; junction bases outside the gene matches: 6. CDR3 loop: CASSFWTGSDEQYF. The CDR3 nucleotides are TGTGCCAGCAGCTTCTGGACAGGGTCCGACGAGCAGTACTTC. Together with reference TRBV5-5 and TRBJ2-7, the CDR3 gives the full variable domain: DAGVTQSPTHLIKTRGQQVTLRCSPISGHKSVSWYQQVLGQGPQFIFQYYEKEERGRGNFPDRFSARQFPNYSSELNVNALLLGDSALYLCASSFWTGSDEQYFGPGTRLTVT.

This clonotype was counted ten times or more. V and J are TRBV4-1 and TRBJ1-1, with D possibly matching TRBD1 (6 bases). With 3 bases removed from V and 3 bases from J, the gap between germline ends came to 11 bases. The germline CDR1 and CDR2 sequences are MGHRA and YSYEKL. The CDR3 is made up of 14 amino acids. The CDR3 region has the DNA TGCGCCAGCAGCCAGGGGGCGAGGGACACTGAAGCTTTCTTT. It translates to CASSQGARDTEAFF.

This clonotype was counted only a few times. DNA for the CDR3: TGTGCCAGCAGCTTACTGGGATCCCACAATGAGCAGTTCTTC. Its protein is CASSLLGSHNEQFF. The chain links TRBV7-9 to TRBJ2-1, with D unresolved. Germline CDR1 and CDR2: SEHNR and FQNEAQ (reference sequence). V shed 2 bases and J shed 5 bases, with 10 bases lying between them. This CDR3 spans 14 amino acids.

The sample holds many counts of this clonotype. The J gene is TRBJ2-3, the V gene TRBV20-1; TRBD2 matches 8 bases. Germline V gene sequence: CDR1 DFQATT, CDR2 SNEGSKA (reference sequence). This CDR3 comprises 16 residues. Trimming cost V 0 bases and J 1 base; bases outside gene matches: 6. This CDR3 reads CSARELAGLRTDTQYF. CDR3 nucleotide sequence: TGCAGTGCTAGAGAGCTAGCGGGTCTCCGCACAGATACGCAGTATTTT.